This T cell receptor (beta chain) was sequenced during a study of CD8+CD57+ T cells in acquired aplastic anemia. In the study overall: Sorted CD4+ and CD8+ cells gave an average of about 3 ug of DNA.

This clonotype has a single count. It was genomic DNA that served as the template for profiling TCR beta VDJ and CDR3. Each CDR3 protein gets one entry after TCRdb re-called the reads with MiXCR. The table has 75,000 to 100,000 distinct CDR3 sequences, around two thirds seen once. Trimming cost V 6 bases and J 1 base, with 16 bases left between them. This CDR3 has 16 residues. Germline lookup yields CDR1 SNHLY and CDR2 FYNNEI. Patients included in sequencing had previously demonstrated CD8+CD57+ cell expansion by flow cytometry. Every patient presented with severe acquired aplastic anemia. This clonotype originated in a human donor with aplastic anemia. V is TRBV2 and J is TRBJ1-3; tentative D call: TRBD1 (5 bases). The sample consisted of sorted CD4+, CD8+, or CD8+CD57+ T cells (not recorded which) from PBMCs. CDR3 sequence reads: CASSRGTKKSGNTIYF. The CDR3 DNA follows: TGTGCCAGCAGCCGTGGGACCAAGAAGTCTGGAAACACCATATATTTT.